This T cell receptor beta chain was identified in a study of long-term antiretroviral therapy in people with HIV. Whole-study results and caveats: Clones that expanded before ART (that is, prior to treatment) dominated the repertoire at all time points. Blood dating 2004 to 2017 may reflect older ART regimens. The data indicate that diversity increased after ART but remained below transplant donor controls.

Regarding this clone: Its cognate antigen is unknown.

The assay, immunoSEQ v3.0, was run at survey level. The method was immunoSEQ multiplex PCR; TCRdb's version includes in-frame clones alone and lacks a portion of them. The data contain nearly 25,000 clones, around 84% of them singletons. The CDR3 is 14 amino acids. Germline CDR1 is SGDLS and CDR2 is YYNGEE. Trimming removed 1 base at V and 7 bases at J, with 14 bases between. The material was unsorted PBMCs, obtained 3 years after starting antiretroviral therapy. The origin of this receptor is a man in his fifties with HIV. V usage is TRBV9 and J usage is TRBJ1-1; possibly TRBD1 for D (5 bases). The CDR3 bases are TGTGCCAGCAGCGTAAGCGGGGACTTTGGTGAAGCTTTCTTT. This sequence encodes CASSVSGDFGEAFF.